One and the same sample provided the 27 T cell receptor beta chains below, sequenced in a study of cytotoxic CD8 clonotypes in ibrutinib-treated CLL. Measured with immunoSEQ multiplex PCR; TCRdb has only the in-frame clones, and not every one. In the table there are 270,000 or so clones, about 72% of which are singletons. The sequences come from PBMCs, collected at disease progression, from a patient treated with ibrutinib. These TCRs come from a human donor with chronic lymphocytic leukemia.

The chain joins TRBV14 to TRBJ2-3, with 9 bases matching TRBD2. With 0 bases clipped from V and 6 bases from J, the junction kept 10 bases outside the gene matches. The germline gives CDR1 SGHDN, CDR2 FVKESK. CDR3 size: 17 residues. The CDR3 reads CASSQDLRAGGRDTQYF. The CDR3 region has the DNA TGTGCCAGCAGCCAAGACCTCCGAGCGGGAGGTCGGGATACGCAGTATTTT.

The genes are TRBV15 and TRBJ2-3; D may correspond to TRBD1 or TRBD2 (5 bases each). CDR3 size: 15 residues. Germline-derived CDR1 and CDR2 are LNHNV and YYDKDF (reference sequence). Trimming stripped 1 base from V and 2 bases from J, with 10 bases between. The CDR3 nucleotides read TGTGCCACCAGCAGAGCTCGGGGACCCACAGATACGCAGTATTTT. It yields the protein CATSRARGPTDTQYF. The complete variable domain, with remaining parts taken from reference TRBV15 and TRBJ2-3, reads DAMVIQNPRYQVTQFGKPVTLSCSQTLNHNVMYWYQQKSSQAPKLLFHYYDKDFNNEADTPDNFQSRRPNTSFCFLDIRSPGLGDTAMYLCATSRARGPTDTQYFGPGTRLTVL.

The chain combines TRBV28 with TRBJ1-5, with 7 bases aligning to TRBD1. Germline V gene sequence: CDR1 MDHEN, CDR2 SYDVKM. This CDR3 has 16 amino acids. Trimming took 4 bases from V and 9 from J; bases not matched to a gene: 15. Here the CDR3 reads CASSSPSRQGITPQHF. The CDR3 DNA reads TGTGCCAGCAGTTCCCCATCCCGACAGGGTATAACGCCCCAGCATTTT.

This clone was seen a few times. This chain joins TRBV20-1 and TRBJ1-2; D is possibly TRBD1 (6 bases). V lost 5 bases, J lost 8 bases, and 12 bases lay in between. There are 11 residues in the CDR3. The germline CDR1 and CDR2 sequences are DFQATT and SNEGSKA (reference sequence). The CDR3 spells CSADRTGGYTF. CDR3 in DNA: TGCAGTGCTGACAGGACGGGGGGCTACACCTTC.

The CDR3 loop is CATTVNSGGTQYF. CDR3 nucleotides: TGTGCCACCACAGTTAATAGTGGAGGTACGCAGTATTTT. The chain is built from TRBV6-5 and TRBJ2-3; TRBD2 might be the D (5 bases). Germline V gene sequence: CDR1 MNHEY, CDR2 SVGAGI. Trimming pared 10 bases from V and 8 bases from J, leaving 19 bases between. This CDR3 is 13 amino acids long.

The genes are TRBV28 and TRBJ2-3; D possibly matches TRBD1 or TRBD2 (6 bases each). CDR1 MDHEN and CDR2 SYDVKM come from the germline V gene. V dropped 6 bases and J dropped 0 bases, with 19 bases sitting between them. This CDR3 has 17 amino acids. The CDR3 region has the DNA TGTGCCAGCAGCACGGTTGTTGGGGGGCCTAGCACAGATACGCAGTATTTT. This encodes CASSTVVGGPSTDTQYF.

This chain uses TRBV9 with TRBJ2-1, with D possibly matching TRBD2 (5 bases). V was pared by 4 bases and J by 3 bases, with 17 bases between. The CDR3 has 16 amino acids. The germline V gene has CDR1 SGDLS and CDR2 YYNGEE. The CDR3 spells CASSPPSGKSYNEQFF. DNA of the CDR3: TGTGCCAGCAGCCCACCCTCGGGGAAGAGCTACAATGAGCAGTTCTTC.

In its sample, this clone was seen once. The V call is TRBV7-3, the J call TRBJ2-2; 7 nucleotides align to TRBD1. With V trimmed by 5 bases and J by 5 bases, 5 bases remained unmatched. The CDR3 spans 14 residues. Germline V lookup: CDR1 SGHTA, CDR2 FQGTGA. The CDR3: CASSLRGWTGELFF. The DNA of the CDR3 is TGTGCCAGCAGCCTCAGGGGGTGGACCGGGGAGCTGTTTTTT.

The CDR3, as DNA: TGCGCCAGCAGCCGAACTTCACAGGAGTACGAGCAGTACTTC. This gives the protein CASSRTSQEYEQYF. The chain links TRBV4-3 to TRBJ2-7; tentatively, D is TRBD1 (5 bases). V was clipped by 4 bases and J by 4 bases, with 14 bases between them. Germline V gene data show CDR1 as LGHNA and CDR2 as YSLEER. The CDR3 runs 14 residues.

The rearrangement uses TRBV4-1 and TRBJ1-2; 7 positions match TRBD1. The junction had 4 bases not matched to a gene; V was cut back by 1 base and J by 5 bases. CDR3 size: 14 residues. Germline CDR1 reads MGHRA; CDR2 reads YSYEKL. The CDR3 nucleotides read TGCGCCAGCAGCCAAGGACAGGGCGGTTATGGCTACACCTTC. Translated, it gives CASSQGQGGYGYTF.

The CDR3 DNA follows: TGTGCCAGCTGCCCCCTTTTTGGCGGGGGGAGCGACGAGCAGTACTTC. Its translation: CASCPLFGGGSDEQYF. The V and J genes are TRBV7-2 and TRBJ2-7; 8 nucleotides agree with TRBD2. CDR1 and CDR2 from the germline V gene are SGHTA and FQGNSA. The CDR3 is 16 amino acids. V lost 8 bases to trimming and J lost 5 bases; unmatched junction nucleotides: 17. The full variable domain, in which reference TRBV7-2 and TRBJ2-7 provide the parts outside the CDR3, is GAGVSQSPSNKVTEKGKDVELRCDPISGHTALYWYRQSLGQGLEFLIYFQGNSAPDKSGLPSDRFSAERTGGSVSTLTIQRTQQEDSAVYLCASCPLFGGGSDEQYFGPGTRLTVT.

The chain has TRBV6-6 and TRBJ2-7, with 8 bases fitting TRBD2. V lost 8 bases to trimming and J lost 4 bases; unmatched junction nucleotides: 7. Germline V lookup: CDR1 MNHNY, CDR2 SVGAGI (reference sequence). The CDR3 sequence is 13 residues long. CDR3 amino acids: CASRPGGVYEQYF. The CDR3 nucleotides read TGTGCCAGCCGACCGGGGGGGGTTTACGAGCAGTACTTC.

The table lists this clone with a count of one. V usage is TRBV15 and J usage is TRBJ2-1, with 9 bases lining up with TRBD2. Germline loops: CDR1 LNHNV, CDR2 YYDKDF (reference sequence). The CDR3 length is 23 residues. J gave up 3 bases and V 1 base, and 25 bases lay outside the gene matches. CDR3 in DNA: TGTGCCACCAGCAGAGGCCTAATACTAGCGGATGGCGGGGGGGCCAAATACTACAATGAGCAGTTCTTC. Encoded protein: CATSRGLILADGGGAKYYNEQFF.

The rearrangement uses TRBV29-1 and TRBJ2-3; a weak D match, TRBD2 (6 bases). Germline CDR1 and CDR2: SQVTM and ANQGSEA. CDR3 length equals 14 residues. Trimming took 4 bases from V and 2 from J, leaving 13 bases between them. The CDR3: CSVALGGVTDTQYF. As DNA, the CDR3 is TGCAGCGTTGCTCTGGGAGGCGTCACAGATACGCAGTATTTT.

CDR3 in amino acids: CASLQPYRLYEQYF. For the CDR3, the DNA is TGTGCCAGTCTCCAGCCGTACAGACTTTACGAGCAGTACTTC. The rearrangement uses TRBV6-1 and TRBJ2-7; unclear D gene. Germline assignment: CDR1 MNHNS and CDR2 SASEGT. This CDR3 region has 14 residues. Trimming shortened V by 9 bases and J by 4 bases, and 19 bases separated the two germline ends.

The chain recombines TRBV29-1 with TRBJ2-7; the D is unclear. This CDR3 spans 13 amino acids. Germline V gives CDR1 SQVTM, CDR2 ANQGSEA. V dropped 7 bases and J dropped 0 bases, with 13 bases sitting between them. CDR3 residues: CSANTPTSYEQYF. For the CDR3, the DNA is TGCAGCGCCAATACGCCGACCTCCTACGAGCAGTACTTC.

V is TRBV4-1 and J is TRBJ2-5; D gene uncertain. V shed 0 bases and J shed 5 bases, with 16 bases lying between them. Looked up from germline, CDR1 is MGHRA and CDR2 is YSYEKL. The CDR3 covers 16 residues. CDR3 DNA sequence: TGCGCCAGCAGCCAAGAAGGTGGGGTTTTATTGGAGACCCAGTACTTC. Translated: CASSQEGGVLLETQYF.

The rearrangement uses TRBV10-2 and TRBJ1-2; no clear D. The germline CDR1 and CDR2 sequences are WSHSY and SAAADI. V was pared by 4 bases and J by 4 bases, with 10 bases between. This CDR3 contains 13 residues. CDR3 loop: CASSVSDAYGYTF. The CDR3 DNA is TGCGCCAGCAGTGTTTCAGACGCCTATGGCTACACCTTC.

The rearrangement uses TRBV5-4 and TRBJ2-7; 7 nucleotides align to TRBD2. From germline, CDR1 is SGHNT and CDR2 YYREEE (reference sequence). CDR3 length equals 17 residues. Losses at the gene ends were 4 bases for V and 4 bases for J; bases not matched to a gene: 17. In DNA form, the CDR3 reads TGTGCCAGCAGCCCGTGGGGGGGGACCTCTAGAATTTACGAGCAGTACTTC. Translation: CASSPWGGTSRIYEQYF.

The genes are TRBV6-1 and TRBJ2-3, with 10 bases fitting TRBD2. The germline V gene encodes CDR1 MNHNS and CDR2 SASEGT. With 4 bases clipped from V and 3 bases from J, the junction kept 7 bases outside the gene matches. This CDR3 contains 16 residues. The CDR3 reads CASSGLAGGETDTQYF. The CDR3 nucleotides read TGTGCCAGCAGTGGATTAGCGGGAGGAGAAACAGATACGCAGTATTTT.

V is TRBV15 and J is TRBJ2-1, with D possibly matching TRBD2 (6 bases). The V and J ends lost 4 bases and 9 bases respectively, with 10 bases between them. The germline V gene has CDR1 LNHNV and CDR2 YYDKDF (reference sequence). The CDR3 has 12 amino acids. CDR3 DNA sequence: TGTGCCACCAGCAAGACCGGGAGTGAGCAGTTCTTC. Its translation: CATSKTGSEQFF.

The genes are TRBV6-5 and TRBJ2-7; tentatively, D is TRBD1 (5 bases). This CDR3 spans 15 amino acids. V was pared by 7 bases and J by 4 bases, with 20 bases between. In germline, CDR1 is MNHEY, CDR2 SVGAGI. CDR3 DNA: TGTGCCAGCACCACCTACAGGCCTCCTAAATACGAGCAGTACTTC. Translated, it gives CASTTYRPPKYEQYF.

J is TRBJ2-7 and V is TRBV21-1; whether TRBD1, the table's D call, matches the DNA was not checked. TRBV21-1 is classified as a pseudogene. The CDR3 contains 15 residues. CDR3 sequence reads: CASSLWDRGPHEQYF. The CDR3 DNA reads TGTGCCAGCAGCTTATGGGACAGGGGGCCGCACGAGCAGTACTTC.

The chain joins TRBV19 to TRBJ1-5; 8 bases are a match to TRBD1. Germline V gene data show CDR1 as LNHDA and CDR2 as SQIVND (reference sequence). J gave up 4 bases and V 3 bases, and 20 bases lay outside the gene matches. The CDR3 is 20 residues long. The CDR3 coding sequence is TGTGCCAGTAGTATCATTCCCTGGAAATACGGGACAGGAAAAAATCAGCCCCAGCATTTT. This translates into CASSIIPWKYGTGKNQPQHF.

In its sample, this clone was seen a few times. CDR3 residues: CASIKGSTYNEQFF. CDR3 coding DNA: TGTGCCAGCATTAAGGGGTCTACCTACAATGAGCAGTTCTTC. The chain couples TRBV27 to TRBJ2-1; D might be TRBD1 (5 bases). Trimming removed 7 bases from V and 2 bases from J, with 12 bases in between. Germline-derived CDR1 and CDR2 are MNHEY and SMNVEV (reference sequence). The CDR3 totals 14 residues.

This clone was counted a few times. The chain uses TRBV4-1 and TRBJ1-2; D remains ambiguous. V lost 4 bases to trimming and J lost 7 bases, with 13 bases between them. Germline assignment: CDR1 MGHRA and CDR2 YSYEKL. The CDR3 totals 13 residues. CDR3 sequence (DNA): TGCGCCAGCAGCCTTCGACCCCATCTTGGCTACACCTTC. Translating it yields CASSLRPHLGYTF.

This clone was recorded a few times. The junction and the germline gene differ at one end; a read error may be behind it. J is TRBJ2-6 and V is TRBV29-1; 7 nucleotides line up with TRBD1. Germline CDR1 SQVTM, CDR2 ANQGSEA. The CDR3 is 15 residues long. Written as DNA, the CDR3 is TGCACCGTTACGACAGGGACCTCTGGGGCCAACGTCCTGACTTTC. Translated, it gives CTVTTGTSGANVLTF. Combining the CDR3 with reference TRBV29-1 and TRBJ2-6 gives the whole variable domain SAVISQKPSRDICQRGTSLTIQCQVDSQVTMMFWYRQQPGQSLTLIATANQGSEATYESGFVIDKFPISRPNLTFSTLTVSNMSPEDSSIYLCTVTTGTSGANVLTFGAGSRLTVL.